This TCR beta chain was identified during a study of regulatory T cells. Broader study findings: Hydrophobic residues at CDR3 positions 6 and 7 were enriched in conventional CD4+ T cells of CD3G-deficient patients. In patients, unique TRB V-J pairs were restricted and V/J usage skewed, especially in Tregs.

All CD3G-deficient patients showed autoimmunity, more severe in two. Patients aged 2 to 39 years had fewer naive and more memory CD4+ and CD8+ T cells. The CDR3 sequence is 18 residues long. CDR1 and CDR2 from the germline V gene are SGHAT and FQNNGV. Trimming removed 1 base from V and 4 bases from J; junction bases left unmatched: 9. To note about this clone: Its target is not known.

Amplification used 52 TRBV primers and 13 TRBJ primers. TCRdb's table, derived via immunoSEQ multiplex PCR, lists solely in-frame clones and lacks some. The table lists tens of thousands of clones, over 90% of them singletons. This TCR was sampled from a child aged 2-9 years with CD3G deficiency. Source material: conventional CD4+ T cells sorted from blood. The chain links TRBV11-2 to TRBJ2-7, with 14 bases matching TRBD2. The CDR3 nucleotides read TGTGCCAGCAGCTTAGGTGCTTGGGGGACTAGCGGGAGTTACGAGCAGTACTTC. Its protein is CASSLGAWGTSGSYEQYF.